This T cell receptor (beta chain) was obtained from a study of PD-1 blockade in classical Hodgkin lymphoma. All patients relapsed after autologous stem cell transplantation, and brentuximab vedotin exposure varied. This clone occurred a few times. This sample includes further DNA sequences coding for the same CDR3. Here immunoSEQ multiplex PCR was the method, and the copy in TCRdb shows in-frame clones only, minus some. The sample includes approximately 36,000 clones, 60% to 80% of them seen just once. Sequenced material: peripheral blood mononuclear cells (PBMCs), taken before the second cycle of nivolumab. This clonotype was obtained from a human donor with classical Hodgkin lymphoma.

The CDR3 reads CASSLGTDYGYTF. DNA of the CDR3: TGTGCCAGCAGTTTAGGAACGGACTATGGCTACACCTTC. This chain uses TRBV28 with TRBJ1-2; no clear D gene. The V end lost 2 bases, the J end lost 3 bases, and 7 bases lay between the germline ends. Germline V gene data show CDR1 as MDHEN and CDR2 as SYDVKM. The CDR3 extends over 13 amino acids.